This T cell receptor beta chain was recovered during a study of vaccination effects on CD4 cells after COVID-19. The germline CDR1 and CDR2 sequences are SEHNR and FQNEAQ (reference sequence). Trimming took off 5 bases at V and 1 base at J, with 10 bases between the two ends. This CDR3 has 14 amino acids. Profiling relied on immunoSEQ multiplex PCR, and the TCRdb table lists in-frame clones only, not all of them. There are some 69,000 clones in the sample; 60% to 75% occur only once, and around 3.2% lies in the top ten. Antigen-specific CD4+ T cell clonotypes were called by their expansion after viral peptide-pool culture in ViraFEST. Investigators separated out CD4+ T cells once around eleven days of culture had passed. Previously uninfected by SARS-CoV-2, the vaccine recipients also showed negative nucleocapsid antibodies. For this clone: Its target is unknown.

The material was CD4+ T cells from PBMCs cultured with HCoV-NL63 spike peptides, obtained before COVID-19 vaccination. The sequence was collected from a human donor who received a COVID-19 vaccine. The chain joins TRBV7-9 to TRBJ2-3; D may be TRBD1 or TRBD2 (5 bases each). CDR3 residues: CASSPPGRTDTQYF. The CDR3, as DNA: TGTGCCAGCAGCCCCCCGGGGCGCACAGATACGCAGTATTTT.